The 23 T cell receptor beta chains below all came from one sample that was sequenced in a study of T-cell reconstitution after alpha-beta-depleted transplantation in children. Unique molecular identifiers were incorporated when the TCRbeta library was constructed. Via MiXCR, TCRdb re-called the PCR reads, giving one row per CDR3 protein. Of around 110,000 distinct CDR3 sequences listed, about 9.4% are singletons. Sequenced material: PBMCs, taken before TCRalphabeta/CD19-depleted stem cell transplant. The receptors here all came from a boy between 2 and 15 years old with acute lymphoblastic leukemia, due to receive a stem cell transplant.

This clonotype showed up many times. V and J are TRBV12-3 or TRBV12-4 and TRBJ1-2; TRBD1 might be the D (5 bases). The V gene lost 4 bases and the J gene lost 4 bases, with 16 bases spanning the gap. The CDR3 has 15 residues. DNA for the CDR3: TGTGCCAGCAGTTCCCCTCGCGTAGGGGTCTATGGCTACACCTTC. Translation: CASSSPRVGVYGYTF.

This clonotype was observed a few times. The chain links TRBV7-3 to TRBJ2-7; the match to TRBD1 covers 9 bases. V was pared by 3 bases and J by 5 bases, with 5 bases of the junction left unmatched. Germline V gene sequence: CDR1 SGHTA, CDR2 FQGTGA. The CDR3 runs to 14 residues. This CDR3 is CASSLGDRVNEQYF. The CDR3 coding sequence is TGTGCCAGCAGCTTGGGGGACAGGGTTAACGAGCAGTACTTC.

The table lists this clonotype with many counts. This rearrangement joins TRBV4-1 to TRBJ2-7, with D perhaps matching TRBD2 (6 bases). The CDR3 is made up of 14 amino acids. Trimming removed 4 bases from V and 0 bases from J, with 10 bases in between. The germline CDR1 and CDR2 sequences are MGHRA and YSYEKL. The chain's CDR3 is CASSPDGGSYEQYF. DNA of the CDR3: TGCGCCAGCAGCCCCGACGGGGGCTCCTACGAGCAGTACTTC.

The CDR3 DNA sequence: TGTGCCAGCAGCTCGGACACTGAAGCTTTCTTT. It yields the protein CASSSDTEAFF. The rearrangement joins TRBV7-9 to TRBJ1-1; D not resolved. CDR3 length: 11 amino acids. Between the trimmed V and J ends, which lost 4 bases and 3 bases, there was a span of 3 bases. Germline V gene lookup returns CDR1 SEHNR and CDR2 FQNEAQ (reference sequence).

This clonotype was found many times. J is TRBJ2-7 and V is TRBV20-1, with D tentatively TRBD2 (6 bases). CDR1 is DFQATT, CDR2 SNEGSKA, per germline (reference sequence). V shed 3 bases and J shed 0 bases, with 12 bases lying between them. The CDR3 totals 14 residues. DNA of the CDR3: TGCAGTGCTAGTTTGGCGGGGAACTCCTACGAGCAGTACTTC. Its translation: CSASLAGNSYEQYF.

J is TRBJ2-2 and V is TRBV9; TRBD2 might be the D (6 bases). This CDR3 comprises 15 residues. CDR1 is SGDLS and CDR2 is YYNGEE in the germline V gene. Trimming stripped 2 bases from V and 3 bases from J, with 11 bases between. CDR3 loop: CASSVASGYTGELFF. CDR3 nucleotide sequence: TGTGCCAGCAGCGTCGCCAGCGGGTACACCGGGGAGCTGTTTTTT.

The genes are TRBV2 and TRBJ1-2, with D perhaps matching TRBD1 (6 bases). In germline, CDR1 is SNHLY, CDR2 FYNNEI. V was trimmed by 2 bases and J by 4 bases, leaving 14 bases between them. This CDR3 has 15 amino acids. CDR3 sequence reads: CASSESPGTSYGYTF. Here the CDR3 DNA reads TGTGCCAGCAGTGAAAGTCCGGGGACATCCTATGGCTACACCTTC.

The sample holds many counts of this clonotype. The V gene is TRBV12-3 or TRBV12-4, the J gene TRBJ1-1; no clear D. Trimming removed 6 bases from V and 1 base from J, with 18 bases in between. This CDR3 contains 16 residues. The CDR3 loop is CASSPPPQEANTEAFF. The CDR3 DNA reads as TGTGCCAGCAGCCCGCCTCCTCAGGAGGCGAACACTGAAGCTTTCTTT.

Here the CDR3 DNA reads TGTGCCAGCAGCTCCGATACCGGGGAGCTGTTTTTT. This translates into CASSSDTGELFF. The chain joins TRBV7-2 to TRBJ2-2, with no clear D. Germline V gene data show CDR1 as SGHTA and CDR2 as FQGNSA. The CDR3 contains 12 residues. Trimming stripped 4 bases from V and 5 bases from J, with 5 bases between.

This clonotype turned up a few times. The V call is TRBV20-1, the J call TRBJ1-6; weak D call: TRBD1 (5 bases). Germline lookup yields CDR1 DFQATT and CDR2 SNEGSKA (reference sequence). There are 13 residues in the CDR3. V lost 2 bases to trimming and J lost 8 bases, with 10 bases between them. CDR3 coding DNA: TGCAGTGCTAGAAGGGACGGGGATTCACCCCTCCACTTT. Its translation: CSARRDGDSPLHF.

The chain links TRBV20-1 to TRBJ1-5, with no clear D. CDR1 is DFQATT, CDR2 SNEGSKA, per germline (reference sequence). The CDR3 is made up of 15 amino acids. Trimming stripped 6 bases from V and 1 base from J, with 16 bases between. The CDR3 is CSASRSGESNQPQHF. As DNA, the CDR3 is TGCAGTGCCAGCCGGAGTGGGGAAAGCAATCAGCCCCAGCATTTT.

This clonotype showed up just a few times. The J gene is TRBJ2-1, the V gene TRBV5-6, with TRBD2 identical over 10 bases. Germline V gene sequence: CDR1 SGHDT, CDR2 YYEEEE. The V segment lost 3 bases and the J segment 10 bases; nucleotides outside the gene matches: 10. The CDR3 covers 15 residues. CDR3 amino acids: CASSYSLAGVREQFF. CDR3 nucleotides: TGTGCCAGCAGCTATAGTCTAGCGGGAGTCCGCGAGCAGTTCTTC.

The rearrangement joins TRBV7-8 to TRBJ2-1; TRBD1 matches 9 bases. Germline V gene sequence: CDR1 SGHVS, CDR2 FQNEAQ. The CDR3 runs to 15 residues. V dropped 1 base and J dropped 4; count of bases not matched to a gene: 2. Here the CDR3 DNA reads TGTGCCAGCAGCTTAGACAGGGGGCTTTACAATGAGCAGTTCTTC. Amino acids: CASSLDRGLYNEQFF.

The chain joins TRBV6-1 to TRBJ1-2; D is unresolved. With 7 bases removed from V and 0 bases from J, the gap between germline ends came to 9 bases. Looked up from germline, CDR1 is MNHNS and CDR2 is SASEGT. The CDR3 contains 13 residues. CDR3 nucleotide sequence: TGTGCCAGCAAGTTAAGGGCTAACTATGGCTACACCTTC. Its translation: CASKLRANYGYTF.

The V call is TRBV7-3, the J call TRBJ2-3; a possible D gene is TRBD1 (6 bases). Germline V gene sequence: CDR1 SGHTA, CDR2 FQGTGA. The CDR3 is 15 amino acids. The germline V and J ends were trimmed by 5 bases and 6 bases, with 18 bases remaining between them. The CDR3 nucleotides are TGTGCCAGCAGCCCCACAGCGGAGAGGGGGGATACGCAGTATTTT. Its protein is CASSPTAERGDTQYF.

This clonotype has only a few counts. The J gene is TRBJ2-1, the V gene TRBV2; 11 bases fit TRBD2. J lost 0 bases, V lost 4 bases, and 11 bases had no gene match. The CDR3 is made up of 19 amino acids. The germline gives CDR1 SNHLY, CDR2 FYNNEI. CDR3 bases: TGTGCCAGCAGTGGACTCCCGGGACTAGCGGAGAGCTCCTACAATGAGCAGTTCTTC. It yields the protein CASSGLPGLAESSYNEQFF.

In its sample, this clonotype was seen many times. The chain combines TRBV7-9 with TRBJ2-2, with D possibly matching TRBD2 (6 bases). This CDR3 comprises 14 residues. Per germline, CDR1 SEHNR and CDR2 FQNEAQ (reference sequence). V was shortened by 3 bases and J by 9 bases, with 14 bases between the two germline ends. The CDR3 DNA reads as TGTGCCAGCAGCTTCCCCGGGGGAGGAAGGGAGCTGTTTTTT. Protein product: CASSFPGGGRELFF.

This clonotype was picked up many times. This chain links TRBV12-3 or TRBV12-4 with TRBJ1-1; D possibly corresponds to TRBD1 (5 bases). Trimming shortened V by 5 bases and J by 0 bases, and 10 bases separated the two germline ends. CDR3 length: 14 residues. As DNA, the CDR3 is TGTGCCAGCAGTACCGTGACAGTGAACACTGAAGCTTTCTTT. It translates to CASSTVTVNTEAFF.

The V call is TRBV20-1, the J call TRBJ1-1; D not resolved. V gave up 4 bases and J gave up 2 bases, with 5 bases separating them. There are 11 residues in the CDR3. Germline V lookup: CDR1 DFQATT, CDR2 SNEGSKA (reference sequence). In nucleotides, the CDR3 is TGCAGTGCTAAGGGTAACACTGAAGCTTTCTTT. Translating gives CSAKGNTEAFF.

This clonotype was counted ten times or more. The J gene is TRBJ1-1, the V gene TRBV12-3 or TRBV12-4, with D possibly being TRBD1 (5 bases). V was shortened by 6 bases and J by 5 bases, with 19 bases between the two germline ends. The CDR3 length is 15 residues. This CDR3 is CASSSWNDPGTEAFF. The CDR3 DNA reads TGTGCCAGCAGCTCCTGGAATGACCCAGGGACTGAAGCTTTCTTT.

A few counts support this clonotype. The gene calls are TRBV29-1 and TRBJ1-4; D gene ambiguous. Between the trimmed V and J ends, which lost 4 bases and 3 bases, there was a span of 6 bases. This CDR3 has 12 amino acids. CDR1 and CDR2 (germline): SQVTM, ANQGSEA. The DNA for the CDR3 is TGCAGCGTTGTGGGATCTAATGAAAAACTGTTTTTT. Translated: CSVVGSNEKLFF.

The count of this clonotype is one. The chain links TRBV28 to TRBJ1-6; possibly TRBD1 for D (5 bases). The CDR3 has 15 amino acids. Per germline, CDR1 MDHEN and CDR2 SYDVKM. Trimming shortened V by 2 bases and J by 5 bases, and 10 bases separated the two germline ends. CDR3 sequence reads: CASSLGGTNNSPLHF. The DNA for the CDR3 is TGTGCCAGCAGTTTAGGGGGAACTAATAATTCACCCCTCCACTTT.

This clonotype was detected many times. The CDR3 DNA reads as TGCAGTGCTGCAGCGGGAGGGACGTACAATGAGCAGTTCTTC. Amino acids: CSAAAGGTYNEQFF. The V and J genes are TRBV20-1 and TRBJ2-1, with 10 bases identical to TRBD2. The germline V gene encodes CDR1 DFQATT and CDR2 SNEGSKA (reference sequence). The CDR3 runs 14 residues. Losses at the gene ends were 5 bases for V and 4 bases for J; bases not matched to a gene: 5.